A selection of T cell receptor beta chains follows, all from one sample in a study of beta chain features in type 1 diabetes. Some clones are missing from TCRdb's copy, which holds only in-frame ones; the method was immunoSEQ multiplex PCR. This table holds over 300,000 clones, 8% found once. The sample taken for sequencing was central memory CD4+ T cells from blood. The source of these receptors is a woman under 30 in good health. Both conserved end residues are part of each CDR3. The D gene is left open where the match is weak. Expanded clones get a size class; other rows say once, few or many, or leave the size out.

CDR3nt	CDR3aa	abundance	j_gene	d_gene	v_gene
TGTGCCAGCAGCCCGCCCAGCCAGCTGGTCGAGACCCAGTACTTC	CASSPPSQLVETQYF	few	TRBJ2-5	-	TRBV4-2
TGTGCCAGCAGCTTAGGACTAGCGGGAGGTGCTGGGGCCAACGTCCTGACTTTC	CASSLGLAGGAGANVLTF	few	TRBJ2-6	TRBD2	TRBV7-2
TGTGCCAGCAGCCAGAGAGCAACCCAGTACTTC	CASSQRATQYF	-	TRBJ2-5	-	TRBV7-9
TGCAGCGTTGAATCGGGGGTTACCGGGGAGCTGTTTTTT	CSVESGVTGELFF	-	TRBJ2-2	-	TRBV29-1
TGTGCCAGCAGCTTATTCGGTGGGGAGACCCAGTACTTC	CASSLFGGETQYF	few	TRBJ2-5	-	TRBV7-8
TGTGCCAGCAGCCCACAGAGCTCCTACGAGCAGTACTTC	CASSPQSSYEQYF	-	TRBJ2-7	-	TRBV11-1
TGCGCCAGCAGACCCATCTTAGCGGGAGGGAATGAGCAGTTCTTC	CASRPILAGGNEQFF	few	TRBJ2-1	TRBD2	TRBV5-1
TGCAGCGTTGAGGCATCTGAAAAACTGTTTTTT	CSVEASEKLFF	few	TRBJ1-4	-	TRBV29-1
TGTGCCAGCAGCCGGCCCGCTACCGGGCAGTACTTC	CASSRPATGQYF	few	TRBJ2-7	-	TRBV28
TGTGCCAGCAAGTCGGGGAGAAGCACAGATACGCAGTATTTT	CASKSGRSTDTQYF	-	TRBJ2-3	-	TRBV9
TGTGCCAGCAGCTTACGGCGGTACGAGCAGTACTTC	CASSLRRYEQYF	-	TRBJ2-7	-	TRBV7-2
TGTGCCAGCAGCTTGGGTGCGGGAGGCACAGATACGCAGTATTTT	CASSLGAGGTDTQYF	few	TRBJ2-3	TRBD2	TRBV5-4
TGTGCCAGCAGTTACTCAGTGCTAGGTGAGCAGTTCTTC	CASSYSVLGEQFF	few	TRBJ2-1	-	TRBV6-6
TGTGCCAGCAGTATAAACCCATCAGGGGGCTTGGGTGGCTACACCTTC	CASSINPSGGLGGYTF	few	TRBJ1-2	TRBD1	TRBV28
TGCAGCGTTATCCCTCTCTATTCTAATGGCTACACCTTC	CSVIPLYSNGYTF	few	TRBJ1-2	-	TRBV29-1
TGTGCCAGCAGCCGGGACTCCTACAATGAGCAGTTCTTC	CASSRDSYNEQFF	-	TRBJ2-1	-	TRBV6-6
TGTGCCAGCAGCTCCGATAGAGACTATGGCTACACCTTC	CASSSDRDYGYTF	-	TRBJ1-2	-	TRBV7-8
TGCGCCAGCGCCCGTTCGTGGGGAGGGGACTACGAGCAGTACTTC	CASARSWGGDYEQYF	-	TRBJ2-7	TRBD2	TRBV4-3
TGTGCCAGCAGCCCTTGGACAGACTACAATGAGCAGTTCTTC	CASSPWTDYNEQFF	-	TRBJ2-1	-	TRBV5-4
TGCGCCAGCAGTCACACAGATACGCAGTATTTT	CASSHTDTQYF	few	TRBJ2-3	-	TRBV5-1
TGTGCCAGCTCCGTCAGGGGCGATGAGCAGTTCTTC	CASSVRGDEQFF	many	TRBJ2-1	-	TRBV2
TGTGCCAGCAGCTTGGGACAATACGAGCAGTACTTC	CASSLGQYEQYF	many	TRBJ2-7	-	TRBV5-4
TGTGCCAGCACTTATTCCGGGACTAGCGGGAGTTTCAGAAGGAATGAGCAGTTCTTC	CASTYSGTSGSFRRNEQFF	few	TRBJ2-1	TRBD2	TRBV27
TGCGCCAGCAGACAGACAGGCTACGAGCAGTACTTC	CASRQTGYEQYF	few	TRBJ2-7	-	TRBV5-1
TGCAGCTTCTACCCAACGGGCTCGGGCACTGAAGCTTTCTTT	CSFYPTGSGTEAFF	few	TRBJ1-1	-	TRBV29-1
TGTGCCGGTAACTCAGGGGAATGGGCCAACGTCCTGACTTTC	CAGNSGEWANVLTF	many	TRBJ2-6	-	TRBV6-6
TGTGCCAGCAGCGCGTTCCCATCGCCGGACACCGGGGAGCTGTTTTTT	CASSAFPSPDTGELFF	-	TRBJ2-2	-	TRBV9
TGTGCCAGCAGCTCCGGACAGGATCCGTTCTTC	CASSSGQDPFF	few	TRBJ2-1	TRBD1	TRBV7-2
TGTGCCAGCAGCCCCCGATCCCAAAGCGGGAGCGGGAATGAGCAGTTCTTC	CASSPRSQSGSGNEQFF	-	TRBJ2-1	TRBD2	TRBV7-9
TGTGCCAGCAAATCGAGCGGGGATACGCAGTATTTT	CASKSSGDTQYF	-	TRBJ2-3	-	TRBV27
TGTGCCAGCGGGAACATACAGGGGGAAGGTCCGAACACTGAAGCTTTCTTT	CASGNIQGEGPNTEAFF	few	TRBJ1-1	TRBD1	TRBV25-1
TGTGCCAGCAGTCTTTCCAGGGGCCCTTCCTACGAGCAGTACTTC	CASSLSRGPSYEQYF	few	TRBJ2-7	-	TRBV11-1
TGTGCAAGTCGCTTAAACGGGACAGATGAAAAACTGTTTTTT	CASRLNGTDEKLFF	-	TRBJ1-4	-	TRBV12-2
TGTGCCAGCAGTTACTCGGTGTCAGAAAATCAGCCCCAGCATTTT	CASSYSVSENQPQHF	few	TRBJ1-5	-	TRBV6-5
TGTGCCAGCAGTCCGACAGGAAACACCGGGGAGCTGTTTTTT	CASSPTGNTGELFF	-	TRBJ2-2	-	TRBV14
TGCAGTGCTAGAGATACGTATACGCAGTATTTT	CSARDTYTQYF	few	TRBJ2-3	-	TRBV20-1
TGTGCCAGCAGCGGGCGACAGGGCACCGGGGAGCTGTTTTTT	CASSGRQGTGELFF	many	TRBJ2-2	TRBD1	TRBV7-2
TGTGCCAGCAGCCTAGACGGGGACACCGGGGAGCTGTTTTTT	CASSLDGDTGELFF	few	TRBJ2-2	-	TRBV11-3
TGCGCCAGCAGCCAAGTTGGGAATGAGCAGTTCTTC	CASSQVGNEQFF	few	TRBJ2-1	-	TRBV4-1
TGTGCCAGCAGCCTGGGGGACAGGGTCGATGAGCAGTTCTTC	CASSLGDRVDEQFF	few	TRBJ2-1	TRBD1	TRBV9
TGCAGCGTTGAACGGCAGGGTGGAGATACGCAGTATTTT	CSVERQGGDTQYF	-	TRBJ2-3	-	TRBV29-1
TGTGCCAGCAAATTAGGGACAGGGTATAGCAATCAGCCCCAGCATTTT	CASKLGTGYSNQPQHF	many	TRBJ1-5	TRBD1	TRBV28
TGTGCCAGCAGATATCAGACTAGCGGGACCTACGAGCAGTACTTC	CASRYQTSGTYEQYF	-	TRBJ2-7	TRBD2	TRBV6-5
TGTGCCAGCAGCGTAGGCGGGATCACGGGAGATACGCAGTATTTT	CASSVGGITGDTQYF	-	TRBJ2-3	-	TRBV9
TGCGCCAGCAGCCCTCAGGGGGGCATGAACACCGGGGAGCTGTTTTTT	CASSPQGGMNTGELFF	-	TRBJ2-2	-	TRBV4-1
TGTGCCATCACCCTTTCCAAGAACACTGAAGCTTTCTTT	CAITLSKNTEAFF	few	TRBJ1-1	-	TRBV10-3
TGTGCCAGCAGTGTATCAAGGACTAGCGGTCAAGAGACCCAGTACTTC	CASSVSRTSGQETQYF	few	TRBJ2-5	TRBD2	TRBV2
TGTGCCAGCAGGTGGGGGACAGGGTCGGAAGAGACCCAGTACTTC	CASRWGTGSEETQYF	many	TRBJ2-5	TRBD1	TRBV7-9
TGTGCCAGCTCACCGCTAGCGGGAGAAGCAGATACGCAGTATTTT	CASSPLAGEADTQYF	many	TRBJ2-3	TRBD2	TRBV18
TGTGCCAGCGGTTTGGCAAACACCTACGAGCAGTACTTC	CASGLANTYEQYF	few	TRBJ2-7	-	TRBV14
TGCAGCGTGTACACGGGACAGGGGCCGGGACGCTACGAGCAGTACTTC	CSVYTGQGPGRYEQYF	-	TRBJ2-7	TRBD1	TRBV29-1
TGTGCCAGCAGCCGGGACGGCAGCACAGATACGCAGTATTTT	CASSRDGSTDTQYF	few	TRBJ2-3	-	TRBV21-1
TGTGCCAGCAGATCCACTACAGGGGGCTTTCCGGCTTTCTTT	CASRSTTGGFPAFF	many	TRBJ1-1	TRBD1	TRBV6-5